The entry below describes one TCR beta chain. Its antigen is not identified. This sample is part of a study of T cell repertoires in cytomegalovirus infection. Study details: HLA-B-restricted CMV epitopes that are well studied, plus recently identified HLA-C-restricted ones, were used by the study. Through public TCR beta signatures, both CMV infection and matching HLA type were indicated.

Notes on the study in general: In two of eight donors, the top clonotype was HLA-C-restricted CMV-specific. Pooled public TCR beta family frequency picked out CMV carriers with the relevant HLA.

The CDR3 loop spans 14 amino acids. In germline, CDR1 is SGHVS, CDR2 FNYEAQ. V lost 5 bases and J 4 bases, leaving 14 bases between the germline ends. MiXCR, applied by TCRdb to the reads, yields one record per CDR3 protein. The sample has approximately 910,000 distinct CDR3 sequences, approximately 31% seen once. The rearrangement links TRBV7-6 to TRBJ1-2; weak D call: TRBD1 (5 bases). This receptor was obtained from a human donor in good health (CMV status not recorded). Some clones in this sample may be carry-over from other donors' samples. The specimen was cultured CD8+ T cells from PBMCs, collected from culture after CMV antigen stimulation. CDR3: CASSPGGVLYGYTF. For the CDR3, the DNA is TGTGCCAGCAGCCCGGGGGGAGTGCTCTATGGCTACACCTTC.